A single TCR beta chain is shown here with its context. This clone has a handful of counts. Its target antigen remains unknown. Within one base of it there is no much larger clone, and no base qualities were kept. The immunoSEQ Assay was used to sequence TCR beta CDR3 regions from DNA. Per the original workflow: T cell density was computed as TCR beta template counts normalized to usable DNA estimated by amplifying housekeeping genes. The preseqR package was used to estimate richness by extrapolating to 400,000 templates for PBMC samples and to 120,000 templates for tissue samples. Clonality was defined as one minus Pielou's evenness. Tissue-enriched TCRs were identified through differential abundance testing performed on productive amino-acid clonotypes, with a minimum total count of 5 and an alpha of 0.1. The Jaccard Index and the Morisita Overlap Index were used to measure how much the repertoires overlapped between compartments. GLIPH grouped TCR beta CDR3s together with public tetramer-defined viral CDR3s, and a viral motif had to include at least three viral sequences and also show V-gene enrichment. TCRdb re-hosts the immuneACCESS table, in-frame sequences only. Its copies lack some clones; in the studies checked, an unresolved V gene accounts for under half of them, and the cause for the rest is not known. V and J calls plus clone size are reproduced from that table; the DNA served to infer D and trimming. This sample holds around 78,000 clones; more than 75% were observed only once. About a tenth of the sample comes from the top ten.

At diagnosis, peripheral blood, uninvolved tumor-adjacent lung and tumor were collected and stored as a combination of fresh-frozen and FFPE material. Blood samples were analyzed as peripheral blood mononuclear cells for TCR repertoire profiling. This entry belongs to a study of T cells in localized non-small cell lung cancer (dated by TCRdb to 2018 to 2020). Looking at the study overall: The study analyzed T cell repertoires of under 250 early-stage NSCLC patients, comparing tumors and uninvolved tumor-adjacent lungs. The mean age of the NSCLC patients was under 70 years, with fewer than 150 men and 85 to 110 women. The cohort consisted of around 250 treatment-naive NSCLC patients whose localized lung tumors had been resected. General findings and caveats noted by the study authors: Longer overall survival was associated with higher blood T cell density, whereas shorter survival was associated with higher adjacent-lung clonality. Because multi-region sequencing of the tumors was not done, intratumor heterogeneity could not be ruled out. Uninvolved tumor-adjacent lung showed the highest T cell clonality, higher than tumor, which suggests more focused antigenic responses in the adjacent lung. Since the design was exploratory, TCR variables were selected using unadjusted p-values with no false-discovery rate correction. A median of approximately 53 of the top 100 tumor clones turned up in the paired uninvolved adjacent lung, and some 28 of those clones also ranked among the top 100 of that same adjacent lung.

Per the germline V gene, SNHLY is the CDR1 and FYNNEI is the CDR2. Unmatched junction bases come to 9, with V trimmed by 11 bases and J by 5 bases. Including cysteine and phenylalanine, the CDR3 has 13 amino acids. Only the CDR3 part of the read is kept: 39 bases, read in frame from the first base. This clonotype originated in a female donor over 55 with stage I lung adenocarcinoma. The V and J genes are TRBV2 and TRBJ1-5; 7 central nucleotides agree with TRBD1. The starting material was peripheral blood, obtained before any cancer treatment. CDR3 protein: CAAGDRVYQPQHF. The DNA reads TGTGCCGCGGGAGACAGGGTATATCAGCCCCAGCATTTT.